The 11 T cell receptor beta chains below come from one sample, sequenced in a study of T cell repertoires in cytomegalovirus infection. TCRdb used MiXCR to reprocess the reads, holding one entry per CDR3 protein. Among fewer than 550,000 distinct CDR3 sequences listed, under 40% were seen once. Sequencing was carried out using PBMCs. Receptors were obtained from a human donor in good health (CMV status not recorded). Some clones in this sample may be carry-over from other donors' samples.

On this clonotype: This may be a read error: a much more frequent sequence differs by one nucleotide. This sequence joins TRBV14 and TRBJ1-4; D is perhaps TRBD1 (5 bases). Trimming took off 6 bases at V and 5 bases at J, with 13 bases between the two ends. CDR3 length: 14 residues. Germline-derived CDR1 and CDR2 are SGHDN and FVKESK. The CDR3 DNA reads TGTGCCAGCAGTTCAGGGATTCGGAATGAAAAACTGTTTTTT. It is translated as CASSSGIRNEKLFF.

The CDR3 nucleotides are TGTGCCAGTAACAAGAACTATGGCTACACCTTC. It yields the protein CASNKNYGYTF. The rearrangement links TRBV19 to TRBJ1-2; D remains ambiguous. Germline V gene data show CDR1 as LNHDA and CDR2 as SQIVND (reference sequence). The CDR3 extends over 11 amino acids. Trimming shortened V by 7 bases and J by 2 bases, and 5 bases separated the two germline ends.

The chain uses TRBV11-2 and TRBJ2-4; D gene uncertain. The CDR3 runs 15 residues. Per the germline V gene, CDR1 is SGHAT and CDR2 is FQNNGV. V dropped 6 bases and J dropped 1 base, with 13 bases sitting between them. DNA of the CDR3: TGTGCCAGCAGTCTCGTAAGCGTGGCCAAAAACATTCAGTACTTC. Protein: CASSLVSVAKNIQYF. Complete variable domain (other parts from reference TRBV11-2 and TRBJ2-4): EAGVAQSPRYKIIEKRQSVAFWCNPISGHATLYWYQQILGQGPKLLIQFQNNGVVDDSQLPKDRFSAERLKGVDSTLKIQPAKLEDSAVYLCASSLVSVAKNIQYFGAGTRLSVL.

This rearrangement joins TRBV4-1 to TRBJ1-2, with D unresolved. The length of the CDR3 is 14 residues. Germline lookup yields CDR1 MGHRA and CDR2 YSYEKL. Trimming stripped 0 bases from V and 4 bases from J, with 9 bases between. The DNA for the CDR3 is TGCGCCAGCAGCCAAGATCGCGAAGTCTATGGCTACACCTTC. It specifies CASSQDREVYGYTF.

This clonotype was observed many times. The chain uses TRBV7-8 and TRBJ1-1; weak D call: TRBD1 (5 bases). The CDR3 consists of 16 residues. The V gene lost 4 bases and the J gene lost 1 base, with 16 bases spanning the gap. In germline, CDR1 is SGHVS, CDR2 FQNEAQ. CDR3 loop: CASSSWGGGSNTEAFF. CDR3 nucleotide sequence: TGTGCCAGCAGCTCCTGGGGGGGTGGCTCGAACACTGAAGCTTTCTTT.

Comment on this clonotype: This may be a read error: a much more frequent sequence differs by one nucleotide. This chain uses TRBV30 with TRBJ1-1; no clear D gene. Trimming stripped 7 bases from V and 5 bases from J, with 20 bases between. Germline V gene lookup returns CDR1 GTSNPN and CDR2 SVGIG (reference sequence). The CDR3 has 14 amino acids. CDR3 coding DNA: TGTGCCTATCTTGCCGGGTGGAGTGTGACTGAAGCTTTCTTT. Amino acid sequence: CAYLAGWSVTEAFF.

As regards this clonotype: A much larger clone differs by one base, so this may be a read error. This sequence joins TRBV7-2 and TRBJ1-2; D is unresolved. The CDR3 length is 14 residues. Germline CDR1 and CDR2: SGHTA and FQGNSA. The CDR3 reads CARSPGLINYGYTF. The CDR3 DNA follows: TGTGCCCGCAGCCCTGGACTGATCAACTATGGCTACACCTTC.

This clonotype was observed a few times. The chain has TRBV20-1 and TRBJ1-2, with TRBD1 matching 7 bases. Per the germline V gene, CDR1 is DFQATT and CDR2 is SNEGSKA (reference sequence). This CDR3 is built from 14 residues. V lost 6 bases and J lost 5; bases outside the gene matches: 12. The CDR3 protein is CSAETGTEIYGYTF. The CDR3 DNA reads TGCAGTGCCGAAACCGGGACAGAGATATATGGCTACACCTTC.

V usage is TRBV11-2 and J usage is TRBJ1-6; the D is unclear. From germline, CDR1 is SGHAT and CDR2 FQNNGV. The CDR3 is 13 amino acids. Trimming pared 5 bases from V and 7 bases from J, leaving 9 bases between. CDR3 bases: TGTGCCAGCAGCCACACGGTAAATTCACCCCTCCACTTT. Its translation: CASSHTVNSPLHF.

The gene calls are TRBV20-1 and TRBJ2-1; D gene uncertain. Trimming cost V 1 base and J 0 bases, with 7 bases left between them. CDR1 and CDR2 (germline): DFQATT, SNEGSKA (reference sequence). This CDR3 has 14 residues. CDR3 nucleotide sequence: TGCAGTGCTAGAGGACCGGTCTCCTACAATGAGCAGTTCTTC. Its translation is CSARGPVSYNEQFF.

This clonotype has only a few counts. CDR3 in amino acids: CASSWRTGGNEKLFF. The DNA of the CDR3 is TGTGCCAGCAGCTGGCGGACAGGCGGTAATGAAAAACTGTTTTTT. The V call is TRBV7-9, the J call TRBJ1-4, with TRBD1 matching 7 bases. There are 15 residues in the CDR3. Germline V gene sequence: CDR1 SEHNR, CDR2 FQNEAQ (reference sequence). V gave up 4 bases and J gave up 4 bases; unmatched junction bases: 6.